This TCR beta chain is from a study of T-cell reconstitution after alpha-beta-depleted transplantation in children. For TCRbeta, the library was prepared with unique molecular identifiers. TCRdb independently ran MiXCR on the PCR reads; one entry per CDR3 protein. This sample yields 500,000 or so distinct CDR3 sequences, of which approximately 32% are seen a single time; around 2.5% belongs to the top ten. The germline gives CDR1 SGHAT, CDR2 FQDESV (reference sequence). The CDR3 runs 20 residues. J gave up 0 bases and V 5 bases, and 19 bases lay outside the gene matches. Sequences were derived from PBMCs from the stem cell graft donor, sampled from the stem cell graft. The TCR originated in a human donor who donated a stem cell graft to a child with aplastic anemia. The chain combines TRBV11-1 with TRBJ2-1; 7 bases match TRBD1. CDR3 DNA: TGTGCCAGCAGCCCCCCCCGGACAGGTTTTTCAAAGAGCTCCTACAATGAGCAGTTCTTC. This encodes CASSPPRTGFSKSSYNEQFF.